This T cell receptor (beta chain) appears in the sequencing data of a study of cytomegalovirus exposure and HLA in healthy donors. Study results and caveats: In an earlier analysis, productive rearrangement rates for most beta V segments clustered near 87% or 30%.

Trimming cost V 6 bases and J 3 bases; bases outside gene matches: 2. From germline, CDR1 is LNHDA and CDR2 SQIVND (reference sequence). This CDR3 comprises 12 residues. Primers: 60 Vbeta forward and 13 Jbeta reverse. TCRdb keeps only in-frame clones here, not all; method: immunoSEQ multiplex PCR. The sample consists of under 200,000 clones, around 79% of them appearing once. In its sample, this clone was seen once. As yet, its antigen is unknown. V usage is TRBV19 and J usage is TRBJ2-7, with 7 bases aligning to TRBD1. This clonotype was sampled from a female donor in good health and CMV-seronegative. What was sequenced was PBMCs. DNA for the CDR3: TGTGCCAGTAGGGACAGGCGCTACGAGCAGTACTTC. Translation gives CASRDRRYEQYF.